A single sample is the source of the 21 T cell receptor beta chains below, sequenced in a study of blood T cell repertoires in COVID-19. Sequencing used immunoSEQ multiplex PCR; TCRdb keeps in-frame clones, though not all of them. The sample records 150,000 or so clones, 84% being singletons. The sample was PBMCs or T cells enriched from blood (not recorded which). The origin of the receptors is a woman aged 50 to 65 who had been exposed to COVID-19.

The chain carries TRBV5-1 and TRBJ1-2; 12 nucleotides agree with TRBD1. After removal of 3 bases from V and 6 bases from J, the junction contained 6 bases not matched to a gene. Germline CDR1 SGHRS, CDR2 YFSETQ. CDR3 length: 15 residues. For the CDR3, the DNA is TGCGCCAGCAGCTCCCCGGGGACAGGGGGCGATGGCTACACCTTC. Protein: CASSSPGTGGDGYTF.

The chain is built from TRBV12-3 or TRBV12-4 and TRBJ1-2, with D tentatively TRBD1 (6 bases). This CDR3 has 13 residues. The germline V and J ends were trimmed by 5 bases and 6 bases, with 13 bases remaining between them. The DNA for the CDR3 is TGTGCCAGCAGTCCACAGGGCAGAAATGGCTACACCTTC. Its translation is CASSPQGRNGYTF.

J is TRBJ2-1 and V is TRBV21-1; the D call of TRBD2 is as the table states it, not checked on the DNA. TRBV21-1 is a pseudogene segment. The CDR3 runs to 15 residues. CDR3 residues: CASSKPAASYNEQFF. The CDR3 region has the DNA TGTGCCAGCAGCAAACCGGCTGCTAGCTACAATGAGCAGTTCTTC.

This clone has a single count. J is TRBJ2-1 and V is TRBV6-2 or TRBV6-3, with D possibly matching TRBD2 (6 bases). Trimming pared 5 bases from V and 9 bases from J, leaving 14 bases between. CDR3 size: 13 residues. Germline CDR1 is MNHEY and CDR2 is SVGEGT. The CDR3 sequence is CASSPIGGGEQFF. The DNA for the CDR3 is TGTGCCAGCAGTCCAATCGGGGGTGGTGAGCAGTTCTTC.

V usage is TRBV19 and J usage is TRBJ2-1, with 8 bases lining up with TRBD2. The CDR3 loop spans 16 amino acids. The junction had 15 bases not matched to a gene; V was cut back by 6 bases and J by 8 bases. Germline V gene lookup returns CDR1 LNHDA and CDR2 SQIVND (reference sequence). The DNA of the CDR3 is TGTGCCAGTAGCTCCCCCCGACTAGCGAGTCGGGATGAGCAGTTCTTC. As protein: CASSSPRLASRDEQFF.

The chain uses TRBV10-3 and TRBJ2-6; 9 nucleotides match TRBD1. The germline V gene has CDR1 ENHRY and CDR2 SYGVKD. Trimming cost V 10 bases and J 2 bases; bases outside gene matches: 6. CDR3 size: 15 residues. As DNA, the CDR3 is TGTGCCAACTCCGGGACAGGGACTGGGGCCAACGTCCTGACTTTC. Its translation is CANSGTGTGANVLTF.

In its sample, this clone was seen a few times. The V call is TRBV4-3, the J call TRBJ1-2, with D perhaps matching TRBD1 (6 bases). Trimming cost V 4 bases and J 4 bases, with 13 bases left between them. CDR1 and CDR2 (germline): LGHNA, YSLEER. CDR3 length: 14 amino acids. For the CDR3, the DNA is TGCGCCAGCAGCCCTTCGCAGGGGACCTATGGCTACACCTTC. This encodes CASSPSQGTYGYTF.

This clone is a singleton in its sample. The J gene is TRBJ2-7, the V gene TRBV7-8; TRBD1 aligns across 8 bases. Trimming removed 6 bases from V and 3 bases from J; junction bases left unmatched: 4. There are 13 residues in the CDR3. Per the germline V gene, CDR1 is SGHVS and CDR2 is FQNEAQ. CDR3 amino acids: CASSFGQGYEQYF. The CDR3 nucleotides are TGTGCCAGCAGTTTCGGACAGGGCTACGAGCAGTACTTC.

This sequence joins TRBV7-3 and TRBJ1-2; TRBD1 might be the D (6 bases). The CDR3 has 14 amino acids. The germline CDR1 and CDR2 sequences are SGHTA and FQGTGA. Trimming took off 2 bases at V and 10 bases at J, with 17 bases between the two ends. DNA of the CDR3: TGTGCCAGCAGCTTATCGGGAGGACAGAAAGACTACACCTTC. Translating it yields CASSLSGGQKDYTF.

V and J are TRBV19 and TRBJ1-1; D is perhaps TRBD1 (5 bases). With 8 bases removed from V and 1 base from J, the gap between germline ends came to 11 bases. Looked up from germline, CDR1 is LNHDA and CDR2 is SQIVND (reference sequence). The CDR3 is made up of 13 amino acids. CDR3: CASSGGTNTEAFF. The CDR3 DNA follows: TGTGCCAGTTCGGGGGGAACGAACACTGAAGCTTTCTTT. Together with reference TRBV19 and TRBJ1-1, the CDR3 gives the full variable domain: DGGITQSPKYLFRKEGQNVTLSCEQNLNHDAMYWYRQDPGQGLRLIYYSQIVNDFQKGDIAEGYSVSREKKESFPLTVTSAQKNPTAFYLCASSGGTNTEAFFGQGTRLTVV.

The CDR3 loop reads CASSESQGSNSPLHF. The CDR3, as DNA: TGCGCCAGCAGCGAATCACAGGGGTCTAATTCACCCCTCCACTTT. V usage is TRBV4-3 and J usage is TRBJ1-6, with 7 bases identical to TRBD1. Germline CDR1 reads LGHNA; CDR2 reads YSLEER. The trim removed 5 bases at V and 6 bases at J, leaving 7 bases unmatched. CDR3 length: 15 residues.

The V call is TRBV4-1, the J call TRBJ2-7; no definite D call. Trimming took off 1 base at V and 5 bases at J, with 3 bases between the two ends. The CDR3 contains 11 residues. The germline V gene has CDR1 MGHRA and CDR2 YSYEKL. CDR3 nucleotides: TGCGCCAGCAGCCAAGGCGACGAGCAGTACTTC. This gives the protein CASSQGDEQYF.

J is TRBJ2-5 and V is TRBV19; 12 bases align to TRBD1. The V and J ends lost 3 bases and 5 bases, in that order; junction bases with no gene match: 10. The CDR3 length is 17 residues. Germline CDR1 LNHDA, CDR2 SQIVND (reference sequence). The CDR3 here is CASSMEGTGGVRETQYF. The DNA of the CDR3 is TGTGCCAGTAGTATGGAGGGGACAGGGGGCGTTAGGGAGACCCAGTACTTC.

The count of this clone is one. V and J are TRBV7-2 and TRBJ1-2; perhaps TRBD1 as D (5 bases). Per germline, CDR1 SGHTA and CDR2 FQGNSA. This CDR3 region has 15 residues. V lost 5 bases, J lost 3 bases, and 16 bases lay in between. CDR3 amino acids: CASSPFRGMHYGYTF. In DNA form, the CDR3 reads TGTGCCAGCAGCCCCTTCCGGGGGATGCACTATGGCTACACCTTC.

This sequence joins TRBV7-2 and TRBJ2-1, with 8 bases matching TRBD2. Trimming took 1 base from V and 5 from J; bases not matched to a gene: 7. This CDR3 has 16 residues. Germline V CDR1 and CDR2: SGHTA, FQGNSA. CDR3 amino acids: CASSLVLGRGNNEQFF. The CDR3 bases are TGTGCCAGCAGCTTAGTTCTCGGGAGGGGGAACAATGAGCAGTTCTTC.

This clone was counted once. This rearrangement joins TRBV18 to TRBJ1-6; 8 bases fit TRBD1. The CDR3 spans 19 residues. CDR1 KGHSH and CDR2 LQKENI come from the germline V gene. V shed 5 bases, J shed 0 bases, and the junction held 12 bases outside the gene matches. CDR3 sequence reads: CASSSGQGPFGSYNSPLHF. The CDR3 DNA sequence: TGTGCCAGCTCATCAGGACAGGGACCTTTTGGCTCCTATAATTCACCCCTCCACTTT.

The chain carries TRBV27 and TRBJ2-3; no clear D gene. Germline-derived CDR1 and CDR2 are MNHEY and SMNVEV (reference sequence). The CDR3 length is 15 residues. Between the trimmed V and J ends, which lost 0 bases and 4 bases, there was a span of 11 bases. CDR3 protein: CASSLSARRADTQYF. CDR3 DNA: TGTGCCAGCAGTTTATCGGCTAGACGAGCAGATACGCAGTATTTT.

The V and J genes are TRBV19 and TRBJ2-5; 11 bases agree with TRBD1. The CDR3 totals 14 residues. The V segment lost 7 bases and the J segment 4 bases; nucleotides outside the gene matches: 5. Germline CDR1 and CDR2: LNHDA and SQIVND (reference sequence). In nucleotides, the CDR3 is TGTGCCAGTAAAGGGACAGGGGGAGGAGAGACCCAGTACTTC. Protein sequence: CASKGTGGGETQYF.

The chain uses TRBV5-6 and TRBJ2-6; possible D gene TRBD2, 6 bases. The germline V gene encodes CDR1 SGHDT and CDR2 YYEEEE. Trimming cost V 2 bases and J 0 bases, with 9 bases left between them. This CDR3 comprises 16 residues. The CDR3 sequence: CASSFRGTSGANVLTF. The CDR3 DNA reads TGTGCCAGCAGCTTTCGGGGGACCTCTGGGGCCAACGTCCTGACTTTC.

The chain links TRBV14 to TRBJ1-1; D might be TRBD1 (6 bases). The germline V gene has CDR1 SGHDN and CDR2 FVKESK. Trimming removed 0 bases from V and 8 bases from J, with 7 bases in between. The length of the CDR3 is 12 residues. This chain's CDR3 is CASSQDRGEAFF. In DNA, the CDR3 is TGTGCCAGCAGCCAAGATAGGGGGGAAGCTTTCTTT.

This clone was counted once. This chain uses TRBV10-2 with TRBJ2-1, with 15 nucleotides matching TRBD2. Germline V gene sequence: CDR1 WSHSY, CDR2 SAAADI. V gave up 0 bases and J gave up 6 bases; unmatched junction bases: 6. The CDR3 runs to 18 residues. CDR3 protein: CASSESPMGLAGGNEQFF. The DNA for the CDR3 is TGCGCCAGCAGTGAGTCGCCCATGGGACTAGCGGGAGGCAATGAGCAGTTCTTC.